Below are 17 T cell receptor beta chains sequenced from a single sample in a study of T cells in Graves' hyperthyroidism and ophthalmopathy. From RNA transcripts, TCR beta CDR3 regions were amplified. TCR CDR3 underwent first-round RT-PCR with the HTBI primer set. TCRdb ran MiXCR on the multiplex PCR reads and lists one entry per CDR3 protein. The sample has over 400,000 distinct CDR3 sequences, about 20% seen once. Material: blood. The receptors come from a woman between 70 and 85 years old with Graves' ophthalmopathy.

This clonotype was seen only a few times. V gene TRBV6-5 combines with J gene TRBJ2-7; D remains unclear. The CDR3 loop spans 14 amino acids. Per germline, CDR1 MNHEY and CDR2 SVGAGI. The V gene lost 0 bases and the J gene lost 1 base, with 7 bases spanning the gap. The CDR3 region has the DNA TGTGCCAGCAGTTACTCGACCGAATCCTACGAGCAGTACTTC. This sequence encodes CASSYSTESYEQYF.

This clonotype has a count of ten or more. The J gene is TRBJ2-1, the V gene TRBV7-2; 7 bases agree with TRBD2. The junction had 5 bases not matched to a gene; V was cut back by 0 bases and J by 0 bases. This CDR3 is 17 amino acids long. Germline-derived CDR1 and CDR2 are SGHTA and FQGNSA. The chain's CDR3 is CASSLASGSSSYNEQFF. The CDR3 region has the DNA TGTGCCAGCAGCTTAGCTAGCGGGTCTAGCTCCTACAATGAGCAGTTCTTC.

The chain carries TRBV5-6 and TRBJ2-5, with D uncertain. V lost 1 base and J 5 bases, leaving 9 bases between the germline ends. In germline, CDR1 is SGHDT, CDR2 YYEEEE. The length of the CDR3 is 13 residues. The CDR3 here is CASSLSLGETQYF. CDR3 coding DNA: TGTGCCAGCAGCTTGTCTTTGGGGGAGACCCAGTACTTC.

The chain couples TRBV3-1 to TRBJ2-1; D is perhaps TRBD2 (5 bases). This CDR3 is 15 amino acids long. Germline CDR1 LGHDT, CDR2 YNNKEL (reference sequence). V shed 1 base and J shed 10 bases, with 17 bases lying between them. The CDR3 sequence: CASSQGVIEGVEQFF. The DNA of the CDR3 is TGTGCCAGCAGCCAAGGCGTGATAGAGGGTGTGGAGCAGTTCTTC.

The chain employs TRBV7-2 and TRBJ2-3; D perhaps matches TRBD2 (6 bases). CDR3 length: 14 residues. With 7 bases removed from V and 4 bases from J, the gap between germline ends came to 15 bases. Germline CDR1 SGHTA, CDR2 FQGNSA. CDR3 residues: CASIPGLRADTQYF. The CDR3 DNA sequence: TGTGCCAGCATACCGGGACTCCGTGCAGATACGCAGTATTTT.

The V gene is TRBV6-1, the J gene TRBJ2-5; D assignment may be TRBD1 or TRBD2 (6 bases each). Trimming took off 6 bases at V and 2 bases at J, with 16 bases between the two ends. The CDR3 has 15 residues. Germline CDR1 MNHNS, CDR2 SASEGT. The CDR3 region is CASREGGARQETQYF. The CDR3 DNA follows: TGTGCCAGCAGAGAGGGGGGCGCCCGTCAAGAGACCCAGTACTTC.

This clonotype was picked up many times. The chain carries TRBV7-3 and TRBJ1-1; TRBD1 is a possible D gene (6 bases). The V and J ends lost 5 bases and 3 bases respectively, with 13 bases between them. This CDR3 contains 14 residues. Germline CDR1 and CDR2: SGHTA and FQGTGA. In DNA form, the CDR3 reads TGTGCCAGCAGCGTGACAGGAACCGACACTGAAGCTTTCTTT. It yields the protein CASSVTGTDTEAFF.

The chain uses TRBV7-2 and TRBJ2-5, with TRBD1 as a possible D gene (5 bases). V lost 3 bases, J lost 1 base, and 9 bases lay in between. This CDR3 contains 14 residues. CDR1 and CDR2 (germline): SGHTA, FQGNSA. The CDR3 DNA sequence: TGTGCCAGCAGCTTTACAGGAGCCCAAGAGACCCAGTACTTC. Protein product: CASSFTGAQETQYF.

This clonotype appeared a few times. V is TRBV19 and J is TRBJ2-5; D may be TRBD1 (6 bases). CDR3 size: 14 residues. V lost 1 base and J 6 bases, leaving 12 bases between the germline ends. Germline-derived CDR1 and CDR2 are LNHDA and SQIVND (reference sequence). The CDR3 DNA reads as TGTGCCAGTAGTATAGTCTTACAGGGAAAGACCCAGTACTTC. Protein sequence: CASSIVLQGKTQYF.

The CDR3 loop reads CASMFRQGPYEQYF. The CDR3 DNA sequence: TGTGCCAGCATGTTCCGACAGGGACCCTACGAGCAGTACTTC. The rearrangement uses TRBV12-3 or TRBV12-4 and TRBJ2-7, with 7 bases matching TRBD1. J lost 2 bases, V lost 7 bases, and 8 bases had no gene match. The CDR3 spans 14 residues.

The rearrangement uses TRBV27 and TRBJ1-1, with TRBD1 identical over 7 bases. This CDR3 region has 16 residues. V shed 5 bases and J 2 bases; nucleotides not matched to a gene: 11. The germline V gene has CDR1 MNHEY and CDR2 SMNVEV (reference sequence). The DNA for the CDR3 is TGTGCCAGCAGTGCAGATTCGTACAGGGGAAACACTGAAGCTTTCTTT. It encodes CASSADSYRGNTEAFF.

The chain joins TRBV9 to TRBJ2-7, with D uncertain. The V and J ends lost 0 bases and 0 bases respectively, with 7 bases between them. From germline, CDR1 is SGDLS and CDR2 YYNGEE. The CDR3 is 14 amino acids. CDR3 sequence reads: CASSVGLLSYEQYF. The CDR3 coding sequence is TGTGCCAGCAGCGTAGGACTCCTCTCCTACGAGCAGTACTTC.

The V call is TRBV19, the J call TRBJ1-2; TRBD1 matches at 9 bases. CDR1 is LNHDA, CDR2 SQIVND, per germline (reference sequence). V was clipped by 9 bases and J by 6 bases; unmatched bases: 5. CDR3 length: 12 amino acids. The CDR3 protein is CASSGTGHGYTF. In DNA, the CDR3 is TGTGCCAGCAGCGGGACAGGGCATGGCTACACCTTC.

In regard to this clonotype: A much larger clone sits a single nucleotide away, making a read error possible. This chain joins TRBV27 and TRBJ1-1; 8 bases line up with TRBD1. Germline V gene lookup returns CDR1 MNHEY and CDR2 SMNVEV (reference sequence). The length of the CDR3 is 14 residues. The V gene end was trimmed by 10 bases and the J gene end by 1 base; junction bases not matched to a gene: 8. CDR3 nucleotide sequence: TGTGCCAACAGCTTCAGGGGGCAGAACACTGAAGCTTTCTTT. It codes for CANSFRGQNTEAFF.

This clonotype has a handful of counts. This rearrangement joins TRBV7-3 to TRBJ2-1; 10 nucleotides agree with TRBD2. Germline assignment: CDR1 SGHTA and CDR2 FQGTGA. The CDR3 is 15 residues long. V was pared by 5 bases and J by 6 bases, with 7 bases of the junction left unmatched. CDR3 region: CASSPTSGIGNEQFF. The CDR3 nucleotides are TGTGCCAGCAGCCCAACTAGCGGGATAGGCAATGAGCAGTTCTTC.

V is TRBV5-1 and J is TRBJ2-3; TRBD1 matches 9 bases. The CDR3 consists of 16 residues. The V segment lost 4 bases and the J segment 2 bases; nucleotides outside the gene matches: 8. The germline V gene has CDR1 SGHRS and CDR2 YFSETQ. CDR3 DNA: TGCGCCAGCAGCCCAACGGGACAGGGATTCACAGATACGCAGTATTTT. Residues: CASSPTGQGFTDTQYF.

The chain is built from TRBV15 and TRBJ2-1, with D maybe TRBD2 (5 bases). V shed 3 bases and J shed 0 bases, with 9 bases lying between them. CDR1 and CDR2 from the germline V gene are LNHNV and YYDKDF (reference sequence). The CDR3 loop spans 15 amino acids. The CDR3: CATSRDFRSYNEQFF. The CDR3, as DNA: TGTGCCACCAGCAGGGACTTCCGCTCCTACAATGAGCAGTTCTTC.